This note documents a single T cell receptor (beta chain) sequence. The antigen is not known. Sequenced by immunoSEQ multiplex PCR; TCRdb stores in-frame clones only, minus some. The sample includes approximately 84,000 clones, 65% to 90% of them seen just once. The data were obtained in a study of OX40 agonist ivuxolimab in advanced cancers. The overall study: Patients got intravenous ivuxolimab at 0.01 to 10 mg/kg every 2 weeks.

The V gene's germline CDR1 is MGHRA and CDR2 YSYEKL. With 1 base removed from V and 2 bases from J, the gap between germline ends came to 18 bases. CDR3 length: 17 residues. Study observations and caveats: Researchers report that CD8+ T cells had, on average, more expanded clones than CD4+.

The source is an adult with an advanced solid tumor such as melanoma, head and neck, liver or kidney cancer. Sample: CD4+ or CD8+ T cells sorted from blood, taken in a trial of the OX40 agonist ivuxolimab. The chain joins TRBV4-1 to TRBJ2-7, with D unresolved. The CDR3: CASSQGVIRLRTYEQYF. The CDR3 nucleotides are TGCGCCAGCAGCCAAGGCGTAATCCGACTTCGGACCTACGAGCAGTACTTC.